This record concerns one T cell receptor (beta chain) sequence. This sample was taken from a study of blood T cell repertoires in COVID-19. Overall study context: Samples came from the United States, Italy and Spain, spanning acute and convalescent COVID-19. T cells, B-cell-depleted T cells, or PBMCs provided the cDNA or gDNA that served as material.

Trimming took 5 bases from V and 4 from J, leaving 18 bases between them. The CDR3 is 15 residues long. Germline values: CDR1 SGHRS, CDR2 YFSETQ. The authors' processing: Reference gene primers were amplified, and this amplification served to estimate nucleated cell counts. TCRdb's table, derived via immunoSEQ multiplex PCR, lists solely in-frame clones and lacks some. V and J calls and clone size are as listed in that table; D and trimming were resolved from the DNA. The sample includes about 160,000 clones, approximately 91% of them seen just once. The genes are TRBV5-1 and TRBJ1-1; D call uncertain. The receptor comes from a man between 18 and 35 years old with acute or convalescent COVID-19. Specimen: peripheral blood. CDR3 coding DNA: TGCGCCAGCAGTCCCGCTATTACCCATGGCACTGAAGCTTTCTTT. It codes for CASSPAITHGTEAFF.